Below, one T cell receptor beta chain is given with its context. Its specificity is unknown. The treatment here: around 19 received Ad26.COV2.S at low or high dose, single or two shots; 5 received placebo; per-sample allocation not given. The samples were gathered on day 63 after the first injection of vaccine or placebo. Germline values: CDR1 SGHTA, CDR2 FQGTGA. The CDR3 spans 16 residues. Between the trimmed V and J ends, which lost 5 bases and 0 bases, there was a span of 11 bases. The data derive from a study of Ad26.COV2.S vaccination and SARS-CoV-2 variants. For the study at large: The study gave Ad26.COV2.S intramuscularly, once or twice 56 days apart.

Broader study findings: Researchers cautioned that TCR breadth and depth analyses may have underestimated total T cell responses.

Measured with immunoSEQ multiplex PCR; TCRdb has only the in-frame clones, and not every one. The profile shows 450,000 to 550,000 clones, roughly nine tenths of them singletons. Specimen: peripheral blood, collected in a trial of Ad26.COV2.S vaccine versus placebo. The chain employs TRBV7-3 and TRBJ2-6; D uncertain. The origin of this receptor is a person between 18 and 60 years old who received the Ad26.COV2.S COVID-19 vaccine or a placebo. The CDR3 DNA reads as TGTGCCAGCAGCCCCCTCGCAACCTCTGGGGCCAACGTCCTGACTTTC. It is translated as CASSPLATSGANVLTF.